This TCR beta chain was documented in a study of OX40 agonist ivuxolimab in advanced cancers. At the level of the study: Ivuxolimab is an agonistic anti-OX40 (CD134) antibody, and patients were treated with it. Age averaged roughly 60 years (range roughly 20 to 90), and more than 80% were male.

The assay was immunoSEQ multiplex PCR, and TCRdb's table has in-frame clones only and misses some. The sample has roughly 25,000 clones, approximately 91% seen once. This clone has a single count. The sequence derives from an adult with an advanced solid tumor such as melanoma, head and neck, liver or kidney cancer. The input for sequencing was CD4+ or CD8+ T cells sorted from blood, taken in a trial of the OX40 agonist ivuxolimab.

The CDR3 DNA follows: TGTGCCAGCAGCGCAGGGACTAGCGGGGGTGAGACCCAGTACTTC. Translation: CASSAGTSGGETQYF. V usage is TRBV9 and J usage is TRBJ2-5; 14 bases line up with TRBD2. The V gene's germline CDR1 is SGDLS and CDR2 YYNGEE. The ends lost 3 bases at V and 5 bases at J; junction bases unmatched: 3. The CDR3 is 15 amino acids.